The 13 T cell receptor beta chains reported below all come from one sample, sequenced in a study of blood T cell repertoires in COVID-19. Generated by immunoSEQ multiplex PCR, the TCRdb table keeps only in-frame clones and is missing some. The sample contains 200,000 to 250,000 clones, around 84% of which appear only once. Material for sequencing was PBMCs or T cells enriched from blood (not recorded which). The source of these receptors is a middle-aged woman with acute COVID-19.

The chain has TRBV6-5 and TRBJ2-3; possible D gene TRBD1, 6 bases. Germline CDR1 MNHEY, CDR2 SVGAGI. Deletions cut 0 bases from V and 5 bases from J, with 15 bases between. The CDR3 extends over 16 amino acids. CDR3 DNA: TGTGCCAGCAGTTACTCAACAGGGTTCGGGGAAGATACGCAGTATTTT. Amino acids: CASSYSTGFGEDTQYF.

This clone was observed a single time. The chain employs TRBV10-1 and TRBJ1-1, with 9 bases that match TRBD1. V gave up 5 bases and J gave up 6 bases; unmatched junction bases: 4. CDR3 length equals 13 residues. Germline CDR1 and CDR2: WNHNN and SYGVQD (reference sequence). The CDR3 loop reads CASSLQGAAEAFF. CDR3 sequence (DNA): TGCGCCAGCAGTTTACAGGGGGCGGCTGAAGCTTTCTTT.

The genes are TRBV29-1 and TRBJ1-6; 7 bases fit TRBD1. There are 13 residues in the CDR3. The V segment lost 5 bases and the J segment 10 bases; nucleotides outside the gene matches: 8. Germline CDR1 reads SQVTM; CDR2 reads ANQGSEA. CDR3: CSVRVTGDSPLHF. CDR3 in DNA: TGCAGCGTTCGGGTAACAGGGGACTCACCCCTCCACTTT.

The chain is built from TRBV3-1 (or the pseudogene TRBV3-2) and TRBJ1-1, with 12 bases identical to TRBD1. The trim removed 4 bases at V and 1 base at J, leaving 22 bases unmatched. This CDR3 is built from 22 residues. CDR1 LGHDT and CDR2 YNNKEL come from the germline V gene (reference sequence). CDR3 sequence (DNA): TGTGCCAGCAGCCTAAAACACTCCGGGACAGGGGGCGCGAGGGGGGCGAACACTGAAGCTTTCTTT. Amino acid sequence: CASSLKHSGTGGARGANTEAFF.

CDR3 nucleotide sequence: TGTGCCAGCAGTACCTCCCTGGGACTTGTGGGCGGGGAGCTGTTTTTT. Its translation: CASSTSLGLVGGELFF. The rearrangement joins TRBV27 to TRBJ2-2, with D possibly matching TRBD2 (6 bases). CDR3 size: 16 residues. The V and J ends lost 5 bases and 7 bases respectively, with 20 bases between them. Germline V lookup: CDR1 MNHEY, CDR2 SMNVEV (reference sequence).

The chain has TRBV5-1 and TRBJ2-5; TRBD1 might be the D (6 bases). The CDR3 contains 16 residues. Trimming removed 0 bases from V and 4 bases from J, with 16 bases in between. Germline values: CDR1 SGHRS, CDR2 YFSETQ. CDR3 in amino acids: CASSLVTGSAIETQYF. In DNA form, the CDR3 reads TGCGCCAGCAGCTTGGTCACAGGGAGCGCGATAGAGACCCAGTACTTC.

The genes are TRBV27 and TRBJ1-1; 7 nucleotides line up with TRBD1. Germline-derived CDR1 and CDR2 are MNHEY and SMNVEV (reference sequence). J was trimmed by 12 bases and V by 7 bases; bases with no gene match: 20. The CDR3 contains 15 residues. This chain's CDR3 is CASTLGTGVGRRSFF. DNA of the CDR3: TGTGCCAGCACCTTAGGAACAGGGGTAGGGAGAAGGTCTTTCTTT.

The gene calls are TRBV9 and TRBJ2-5; the match to TRBD2 covers 9 bases. Germline CDR1 is SGDLS and CDR2 is YYNGEE. Germline trimming cut 4 bases from V and 5 bases from J; bases unmatched to any gene: 15. The CDR3 sequence is 17 residues long. The CDR3 loop is CASSSRGGAGGRETQYF. The CDR3 DNA reads TGTGCCAGCAGCTCCCGGGGGGGAGCGGGGGGCAGGGAGACCCAGTACTTC.

This sequence joins TRBV7-9 and TRBJ1-1, with 9 nucleotides matching TRBD1. With V trimmed by 1 base and J by 2 bases, 11 bases remained unmatched. Germline V gene sequence: CDR1 SEHNR, CDR2 FQNEAQ (reference sequence). The CDR3 loop spans 18 amino acids. The CDR3 coding sequence is TGTGCCAGCAGCTTAGGTCGAGGACAGGGGAGAGTAAACACTGAAGCTTTCTTT. Translated, it gives CASSLGRGQGRVNTEAFF.

This chain connects TRBV4-1 to TRBJ1-5; D not certain. The CDR3 spans 16 residues. The V and J ends lost 2 bases and 0 bases respectively, with 11 bases between them. Germline values: CDR1 MGHRA, CDR2 YSYEKL. CDR3 region: CASSQIGRDSNQPQHF. Here the CDR3 DNA reads TGCGCCAGCAGCCAAATAGGACGGGATAGCAATCAGCCCCAGCATTTT.

V gene TRBV2 combines with J gene TRBJ2-3; 15 bases are a match to TRBD2. The CDR3 totals 17 residues. The germline gives CDR1 SNHLY, CDR2 FYNNEI. Germline trimming cut 6 bases from V and 1 base from J; bases unmatched to any gene: 5. CDR3 residues: CASRGLAGGPGTDTQYF. In DNA, the CDR3 is TGTGCCAGCAGAGGACTAGCGGGAGGGCCCGGCACAGATACGCAGTATTTT.

The V and J genes are TRBV6-5 and TRBJ1-6, with TRBD1 as a possible D gene (5 bases). This CDR3 comprises 15 residues. CDR1 and CDR2 from the germline V gene are MNHEY and SVGAGI. V was clipped by 7 bases and J by 10 bases, with 20 bases between them. The CDR3 protein is CASTIGVPKGSPLHF. The CDR3 region has the DNA TGTGCCAGCACCATAGGGGTACCTAAGGGGTCACCCCTCCACTTT.

The rearrangement links TRBV27 to TRBJ2-7; TRBD2 agrees at 11 bases. The CDR3 is made up of 14 amino acids. CDR1 MNHEY and CDR2 SMNVEV come from the germline V gene (reference sequence). The V segment lost 5 bases and the J segment 4 bases; nucleotides outside the gene matches: 4. The CDR3 reads CASSVLAGGYEQYF. The CDR3 bases are TGTGCCAGCAGTGTATTAGCGGGAGGGTACGAGCAGTACTTC.